The 7 T cell receptor beta chains below were found in one sample sequenced in a study of blood T cell repertoires in COVID-19. TCRdb keeps only in-frame clones here, not all; method: immunoSEQ multiplex PCR. Counted here are 150,000 to 200,000 clones, roughly nine tenths occurring once; the ten biggest clones make up under 25%. The specimen was peripheral blood. The receptors originated from a man aged 65 to 79 with active or convalescent COVID-19.

In DNA form, the CDR3 reads TGTGCCAGTAGTATAGATGGTAGCGGGGGGGCAGATACGCAGTATTTT. This sequence encodes CASSIDGSGGADTQYF. This chain joins TRBV19 and TRBJ2-3, with TRBD2 matching over 11 bases. Looked up from germline, CDR1 is LNHDA and CDR2 is SQIVND (reference sequence). The CDR3 has 16 amino acids. Trimming at V came to 0 bases and at J to 4 bases, leaving 3 bases not matched to a gene.

This clone showed up just a few times. A read error is likely, as this CDR3 ends without the conserved phenylalanine or tryptophan. The DNA is left out, because the CDR3 cannot be placed on it with certainty; the CDR3 is given as TCRdb lists it. The chain links TRBV10-3 to TRBJ2-7; the table's D gene call, TRBD1, was not cross checked with the DNA. Germline loops: CDR1 ENHRY, CDR2 SYGVKD. The CDR3 spans 13 residues, counting both ends. The CDR3 loop is CAISATLGQYYSL.

The chain combines TRBV11-2 with TRBJ2-5; TRBD2 agrees at 13 bases. The trim removed 4 bases at V and 4 bases at J, leaving 6 bases unmatched. Germline CDR1 reads SGHAT; CDR2 reads FQNNGV. The CDR3 runs 16 residues. Written as DNA, the CDR3 is TGTGCCAGCAGCTCCGGACTAGCGGGGGCCGTAGAGACCCAGTACTTC. Translated, it gives CASSSGLAGAVETQYF.

The chain couples TRBV5-1 to TRBJ2-2; 7 bases line up with TRBD1. The V gene's germline CDR1 is SGHRS and CDR2 YFSETQ. The ends lost 5 bases at V and 4 bases at J; junction bases unmatched: 5. This CDR3 has 14 amino acids. CDR3 bases: TGCGCCAGCAGAGACAGGGTTGGCACCGGGGAGCTGTTTTTT. Residues: CASRDRVGTGELFF.

The rearrangement uses TRBV29-1 and TRBJ1-2, with D unclear. Germline assignment: CDR1 SQVTM and CDR2 ANQGSEA. The CDR3 length is 11 residues. V dropped 8 bases and J dropped 4 bases, with 11 bases sitting between them. The CDR3 here is CSHTEGYGYTF. The CDR3 DNA is TGCAGCCATACGGAGGGCTATGGCTACACCTTC.

The V call is TRBV7-2, the J call TRBJ2-6; D not resolved. Germline V lookup: CDR1 SGHTA, CDR2 FQGNSA. CDR3 size: 16 residues. With 1 base removed from V and 1 base from J, the gap between germline ends came to 8 bases. CDR3 coding DNA: TGTGCCAGCAGCTTAGGCGCGGCTTCTGGGGCCAACGTCCTGACTTTC. It specifies CASSLGAASGANVLTF.

The chain joins TRBV28 to TRBJ1-1; 10 nucleotides match TRBD1. CDR1 MDHEN and CDR2 SYDVKM come from the germline V gene. With V trimmed by 4 bases and J by 1 base, 3 bases remained unmatched. The CDR3 covers 15 residues. CDR3 residues: CASSSGQGGNTEAFF. The DNA for the CDR3 is TGTGCCAGCAGTTCCGGACAGGGGGGGAACACTGAAGCTTTCTTT.